This entry concerns a single T cell receptor (beta chain). The antigen is not known. V was trimmed by 0 bases and J by 1 base, leaving 9 bases between them. The CDR3 runs to 15 residues. Germline values: CDR1 SGDLS, CDR2 YYNGEE. The source of the sample is a study of brain metastases from non-small cell lung cancer. General study findings and limits: T-cell clones appeared expanded in around 64% of brain metastases relative to matched primary tumors. Paired brain metastases and primary tumors largely shared TCR repertoires. T-cell infiltration was lower in brain metastases than primaries (P < 0.001).

Repertoires were generated with immunoSEQ multiplex PCR, while TCRdb's copy carries only in-frame clones and drops some. The profile shows around 2,600 clones, about four fifths of them singletons. The sequence came from a donor at least 40 years old with non-small cell lung cancer. The chain employs TRBV9 and TRBJ2-3, with D perhaps given as TRBD1 or TRBD2 (5 bases each). Sequencing was done on a sample of tissue from a brain metastasis. The CDR3 loop reads CASSVVGDGTDTQYF. The CDR3 DNA reads TGTGCCAGCAGCGTAGTGGGGGACGGCACAGATACGCAGTATTTT.